Listed below are T cell receptor beta chains from one sample, sequenced in a study of Ad26.COV2.S vaccination and SARS-CoV-2 variants. TCRdb's table, derived via immunoSEQ multiplex PCR, lists solely in-frame clones and lacks some. This table holds roughly 510,000 clones, roughly 89% found once. Sequenced material: peripheral blood, taken in a trial of Ad26.COV2.S vaccine versus placebo. The receptors originated from a person aged 18-65 years who received the Ad26.COV2.S COVID-19 vaccine or a placebo. Each CDR3 is given with its conserved first and last residue.

CASSPRAREAFF	TRBV28	TRBJ1-1
CASSLTGKGAFGELFF	TRBV7-3	TRBJ2-2
CASSEISGRYGGYTF	TRBV25-1	TRBJ1-2
CASSDTERYGYTF	TRBV6-4	TRBJ1-2
CASDPGQGLGEQYF	TRBV5-1	TRBJ2-7
CASSITRNTEAFF	TRBV19	TRBJ1-1
CASSATSIPTGELFF	TRBV19	TRBJ2-2
CASSSSLPGTQYF	TRBV5-6	TRBJ2-5
CASSRSQAGYTF	TRBV19	TRBJ1-2
CASSVLAGGYNEQFF	TRBV9	TRBJ2-1
CASSGSYEQYF	TRBV2	TRBJ2-7